The 32 T cell receptor beta chains reported below all come from one sample, sequenced in a study of blood T cells in healthy people across ages. Sample-barcoded 5' priming and a J-beta primer mix drove a second PCR of 7 to 11 cycles. TCRdb ran MiXCR on the 5' RACE reads and lists one entry per CDR3 protein. Among hundreds of thousands of distinct CDR3 sequences listed, around 49% were seen once. Sequenced: blood. The receptors were sampled from a man aged 25 to 45 in good health.

The J gene is TRBJ2-2, the V gene TRBV7-8; perhaps TRBD1 as D (5 bases). Trimming removed 5 bases at V and 6 bases at J, with 16 bases between. This CDR3 has 15 amino acids. CDR1 is SGHVS and CDR2 is FQNEAQ in the germline V gene. CDR3 bases: TGTGCCAGCAGCCCTCAGGGTTCCCCCGCCGGGGAGCTGTTTTTT. Amino acid sequence: CASSPQGSPAGELFF.

V is TRBV6-5 and J is TRBJ2-1; the D is unclear. CDR1 and CDR2 (germline): MNHEY, SVGAGI. Deletions cut 2 bases from V and 9 bases from J, with 11 bases between. The CDR3 runs to 13 residues. The CDR3 DNA sequence: TGTGCCAGCAGTTACCTAGACGGCAGTGAGCAGTTCTTC. Amino acid sequence: CASSYLDGSEQFF.

The chain is built from TRBV10-3 and TRBJ2-3; 7 positions match TRBD2. Per germline, CDR1 ENHRY and CDR2 SYGVKD. This CDR3 has 16 residues. Trimming cost V 1 base and J 6 bases; bases outside gene matches: 10. DNA of the CDR3: TGTGCCATCAGTGAGTTGTACGCGGGGGTAACTGATACGCAGTATTTT. This encodes CAISELYAGVTDTQYF.

This clonotype occurred once. V gene TRBV4-1 combines with J gene TRBJ2-2; D possibly corresponds to TRBD2 (6 bases). CDR3 length equals 15 residues. Germline loops: CDR1 MGHRA, CDR2 YSYEKL. V was clipped by 0 bases and J by 5 bases, with 10 bases between them. CDR3 DNA sequence: TGCGCCAGCAGCCAAGATCCGGCGGGGACCGGGGAGCTGTTTTTT. This translates into CASSQDPAGTGELFF.

J is TRBJ1-2 and V is TRBV12-3 or TRBV12-4; TRBD1 matches at 10 bases. This CDR3 comprises 14 residues. After removal of 6 bases from V and 7 bases from J, the junction contained 8 bases not matched to a gene. The CDR3 coding sequence is TGTGCCAGCAGCTACCGGACAGGGGGAGGTGGCTACACCTTC. Translating gives CASSYRTGGGGYTF.

This clonotype occurred once. This rearrangement joins TRBV3-1 to TRBJ2-3; no reliable D call. Trimming pared 2 bases from V and 2 bases from J, leaving 8 bases between. The CDR3 is made up of 14 amino acids. Germline CDR1 is LGHDT and CDR2 is YNNKEL (reference sequence). The CDR3 sequence: CASSQTAVTDTQYF. Written as DNA, the CDR3 is TGTGCCAGCAGCCAAACAGCCGTCACAGATACGCAGTATTTT.

The chain joins TRBV29-1 to TRBJ1-1; D uncertain. The V and J ends lost 6 bases and 1 base respectively, with 9 bases between them. The CDR3 consists of 12 residues. Germline lookup yields CDR1 SQVTM and CDR2 ANQGSEA. Here the CDR3 reads CSVGRQNTEAFF. The DNA for the CDR3 is TGCAGCGTAGGTAGACAGAACACTGAAGCTTTCTTT.

V and J are TRBV28 and TRBJ1-6; D is ambiguous. Germline CDR1 MDHEN, CDR2 SYDVKM. The V and J ends lost 2 bases and 7 bases respectively, with 9 bases between them. The CDR3 has 14 residues. Here the CDR3 reads CASSLPHQNSPLHF. The CDR3, as DNA: TGTGCCAGCAGTTTACCCCATCAAAATTCACCCCTCCACTTT. Full variable domain (missing parts from reference TRBV28 and TRBJ1-6): DVKVTQSSRYLVKRTGEKVFLECVQDMDHENMFWYRQDPGLGLRLIYFSYDVKMKEKGDIPEGYSVSREKKERFSLILESASTNQTSMYLCASSLPHQNSPLHFGNGTRLTVT.

The chain employs TRBV4-3 and TRBJ2-3, with a weak D call TRBD1 (5 bases). Trimming left V 0 bases short and J 0 bases short, with 16 bases between. Germline CDR1 reads LGHNA; CDR2 reads YSLEER. CDR3 length: 18 residues. Here the CDR3 reads CASSQDTGGLSSTDTQYF. CDR3 DNA sequence: TGCGCCAGCAGCCAAGACACAGGTGGGCTCAGCAGCACAGATACGCAGTATTTT.

V and J are TRBV7-2 and TRBJ1-5; D gene uncertain. The CDR3 has 14 amino acids. In germline, CDR1 is SGHTA, CDR2 FQGNSA. Trimming took off 5 bases at V and 0 bases at J, with 8 bases between the two ends. DNA for the CDR3: TGTGCCAGCAGCCCCAATCCTAGCAATCAGCCCCAGCATTTT. Protein: CASSPNPSNQPQHF. The entire variable domain, with the rest obtained from reference TRBV7-2 and TRBJ1-5, is as follows: GAGVSQSPSNKVTEKGKDVELRCDPISGHTALYWYRQSLGQGLEFLIYFQGNSAPDKSGLPSDRFSAERTGGSVSTLTIQRTQQEDSAVYLCASSPNPSNQPQHFGDGTRLSIL.

This chain connects TRBV5-1 to TRBJ2-3, with D perhaps TRBD1 (6 bases). The V gene's germline CDR1 is SGHRS and CDR2 YFSETQ. This CDR3 is built from 14 residues. Trimming took 2 bases from V and 4 from J, leaving 11 bases between them. CDR3 in amino acids: CASSFGGQSDTQYF. The CDR3 coding sequence is TGCGCCAGCAGCTTTGGAGGACAGTCAGATACGCAGTATTTT.

The rearrangement links TRBV4-1 to TRBJ2-7; possible D gene TRBD2, 5 bases. The CDR3 length is 16 residues. Trimming left V 4 bases short and J 0 bases short, with 16 bases between. CDR1 is MGHRA and CDR2 is YSYEKL in the germline V gene. CDR3 loop: CASSPFGDRSSYEQYF. DNA for the CDR3: TGCGCCAGCAGCCCCTTCGGGGATAGAAGCTCCTACGAGCAGTACTTC.

V is TRBV28 and J is TRBJ2-1; the D gene is possibly TRBD1 (6 bases). Germline V gene data show CDR1 as MDHEN and CDR2 as SYDVKM. This CDR3 is 15 amino acids long. V lost 7 bases to trimming and J lost 10 bases, with 23 bases between them. In DNA, the CDR3 is TGTGCCAGCACCACCTTCAGACAGGCCTACTACGAGCAGTTCTTC. Translated: CASTTFRQAYYEQFF.

This clonotype has more than one count but fewer than ten. The rearrangement links TRBV7-8 to TRBJ2-4, with 8 bases fitting TRBD1. This CDR3 region has 16 residues. The germline V gene has CDR1 SGHVS and CDR2 FQNEAQ. The junction had 7 bases not matched to a gene; V was cut back by 5 bases and J by 1 base. The CDR3 coding sequence is TGTGCCAGCAGCGCCTTTTGGACAGGGGCCAAAAACATTCAGTACTTC. This encodes CASSAFWTGAKNIQYF.

The chain combines TRBV20-1 with TRBJ2-3; 8 bases match TRBD2. This CDR3 spans 16 amino acids. Germline CDR1 and CDR2: DFQATT and SNEGSKA (reference sequence). With 4 bases clipped from V and 2 bases from J, the junction kept 11 bases outside the gene matches. The CDR3 DNA sequence: TGCAGTGCTATAGACCCCCAGCGGGGGAACACAGATACGCAGTATTTT. The encoded protein is CSAIDPQRGNTDTQYF.

This chain links TRBV28 with TRBJ1-5; perhaps TRBD1 as D (6 bases). The CDR3 runs to 16 residues. CDR1 and CDR2 from the germline V gene are MDHEN and SYDVKM. Trimming took off 11 bases at V and 4 bases at J, with 24 bases between the two ends. The CDR3 DNA reads TGTGCCGGGGCAGCCGTGCGGGGGCAAGGAAATCAGCCCCAGCATTTT. Protein: CAGAAVRGQGNQPQHF.

The CDR3: CASSGWGGEHEQFF. The CDR3 DNA reads as TGTGCCAGCAGTGGATGGGGGGGGGAGCATGAGCAGTTCTTC. The gene calls are TRBV6-2 or TRBV6-3 and TRBJ2-1; 7 nucleotides match TRBD2. This CDR3 region has 14 residues. The germline V gene encodes CDR1 MNHEY and CDR2 SVGEGT. Losses at the gene ends were 5 bases for V and 8 bases for J; bases not matched to a gene: 9.

The chain links TRBV6-1 to TRBJ2-3, with 13 bases fitting TRBD2. In germline, CDR1 is MNHNS, CDR2 SASEGT. CDR3 length: 18 residues. V shed 8 bases, J shed 4 bases, and the junction held 15 bases outside the gene matches. The CDR3 DNA is TGTGCCAGCGGAGAATCTCTTACTAGCGGGGGGGCCGCAGATACGCAGTATTTT. This gives the protein CASGESLTSGGAADTQYF.

The chain has TRBV12-3 or TRBV12-4 and TRBJ1-6; 9 bases fit TRBD1. The CDR3 runs to 16 residues. V lost 6 bases to trimming and J lost 3 bases; unmatched junction nucleotides: 6. This CDR3 is CASRPLGQGYNSPLHF. CDR3 DNA sequence: TGTGCCAGCAGACCCTTGGGACAGGGCTATAATTCACCCCTCCACTTT.

The chain carries TRBV7-9 and TRBJ1-4; TRBD1 matches at 8 bases. Germline assignment: CDR1 SEHNR and CDR2 FQNEAQ (reference sequence). The ends lost 6 bases at V and 8 bases at J; junction bases unmatched: 8. The CDR3 sequence is 14 residues long. CDR3 in DNA: TGTGCCAGCAGTTCGACAGGGGTGGGAGAAAAACTGTTTTTT. The encoded protein is CASSSTGVGEKLFF.

The CDR3 nucleotides read TGTGCCAGCAGCCCCCACCAGAACACCGGGGAGCTGTTTTTT. Amino acid sequence: CASSPHQNTGELFF. The chain uses TRBV9 and TRBJ2-2; D gene ambiguous. The CDR3 loop spans 14 amino acids. Germline CDR1 is SGDLS and CDR2 is YYNGEE. V gave up 4 bases and J gave up 1 base, with 8 bases separating them.

This clonotype was observed many times. J is TRBJ2-7 and V is TRBV10-3, with TRBD2 matching 15 bases. The CDR3 is 13 residues long. Trimming cost V 11 bases and J 8 bases; bases outside gene matches: 7. Looked up from germline, CDR1 is ENHRY and CDR2 is SYGVKD. CDR3 nucleotides: TGTGCCTCCGGACTAGCGGGGGGGCCGCAGCAGTACTTC. Translated, it gives CASGLAGGPQQYF.

This chain uses TRBV29-1 with TRBJ1-1; tentative D call: TRBD1 (5 bases). V lost 1 base and J 0 bases, leaving 12 bases between the germline ends. CDR1 SQVTM and CDR2 ANQGSEA come from the germline V gene. The CDR3 loop spans 15 amino acids. The CDR3 region is CSVEVGGRVNTEAFF. The CDR3 DNA is TGCAGCGTTGAAGTCGGAGGCAGGGTGAACACTGAAGCTTTCTTT.

V and J are TRBV7-2 and TRBJ1-1; D is unclear. The CDR3 is made up of 14 amino acids. Trimming cost V 5 bases and J 0 bases, with 10 bases left between them. The germline V gene has CDR1 SGHTA and CDR2 FQGNSA. For the CDR3, the DNA is TGTGCCAGCAGCGTAGACGCAATGAACACTGAAGCTTTCTTT. This translates into CASSVDAMNTEAFF.

As to this clonotype: A read error may be the cause here, since a much bigger clone is one base away. The chain carries TRBV9 and TRBJ2-4; D may be TRBD2 (5 bases). Trimming took off 5 bases at V and 8 bases at J, with 11 bases between the two ends. The germline CDR1 and CDR2 sequences are SGDLS and YYNGEE. This CDR3 spans 12 amino acids. The CDR3 spells CASSDEEDIQYF. The CDR3 bases are TGTGCCAGCAGTGACGAGGAGGACATTCAGTACTTC.

V gene TRBV29-1 combines with J gene TRBJ2-5, with 12 nucleotides matching TRBD1. This CDR3 is built from 17 residues. CDR1 and CDR2 (germline): SQVTM, ANQGSEA. J lost 2 bases, V lost 8 bases, and 15 bases had no gene match. This chain's CDR3 is CSCGGTGGGVGQETQYF. CDR3 DNA sequence: TGCAGCTGTGGGGGGACAGGGGGCGGCGTAGGTCAAGAGACCCAGTACTTC.

The chain uses TRBV5-1 and TRBJ2-1; weak D call: TRBD2 (6 bases). V dropped 2 bases and J dropped 8 bases, with 17 bases sitting between them. The CDR3 is 15 amino acids. CDR1 and CDR2 from the germline V gene are SGHRS and YFSETQ. In nucleotides, the CDR3 is TGCGCCAGCAGCTTTCTTACTAGCATTGGCGATGAGCAGTTCTTC. Its translation: CASSFLTSIGDEQFF.

V and J are TRBV2 and TRBJ2-2; 13 bases are a match to TRBD2. This CDR3 has 16 residues. V lost 7 bases and J lost 3; bases outside the gene matches: 5. Per germline, CDR1 SNHLY and CDR2 FYNNEI. CDR3 amino acids: CASTEGLAGDTGELFF. DNA of the CDR3: TGTGCCAGCACCGAAGGACTAGCGGGGGACACCGGGGAGCTGTTTTTT. Full variable domain (missing parts from reference TRBV2 and TRBJ2-2): EPEVTQTPSHQVTQMGQEVILRCVPISNHLYFYWYRQILGQKVEFLVSFYNNEISEKSEIFDDQFSVERPDGSNFTLKIRSTKLEDSAMYFCASTEGLAGDTGELFFGEGSRLTVL.

The chain carries TRBV28 and TRBJ2-4, with D tentatively TRBD2 (5 bases). This CDR3 comprises 13 residues. Germline V gene lookup returns CDR1 MDHEN and CDR2 SYDVKM. Trimming left V 0 bases short and J 13 bases short, with 13 bases between. CDR3 nucleotides: TGTGCCAGCAGTTTATGGGACTCACAATGGCAGTACTTC. Amino acid sequence: CASSLWDSQWQYF.

This clonotype was seen a handful of times. The chain joins TRBV29-1 to TRBJ1-1; D is uncertain. Between the trimmed V and J ends, which lost 4 bases and 1 base, there was a span of 10 bases. The V gene's germline CDR1 is SQVTM and CDR2 ANQGSEA. The CDR3 consists of 13 residues. The CDR3 sequence is CSVVRATNTEAFF. The CDR3 DNA sequence: TGCAGCGTTGTGAGGGCTACGAACACTGAAGCTTTCTTT.

The chain links TRBV6-6 to TRBJ2-7; 8 bases match TRBD1. With 2 bases clipped from V and 3 bases from J, the junction kept 3 bases outside the gene matches. Germline V CDR1 and CDR2: MNHNY, SVGAGI (reference sequence). The CDR3 is made up of 14 amino acids. CDR3 residues: CASSYAGTGYEQYF. As DNA, the CDR3 is TGTGCCAGCAGTTACGCCGGGACAGGCTACGAGCAGTACTTC.

This chain joins TRBV12-3 or TRBV12-4 and TRBJ2-6; D is unclear. V gave up 5 bases and J gave up 0 bases, with 17 bases separating them. The CDR3 runs to 18 residues. CDR3 sequence reads: CASSKEQAPSSGANVLTF. The DNA of the CDR3 is TGTGCCAGCAGTAAGGAGCAGGCACCTTCCTCTGGGGCCAACGTCCTGACTTTC.